A single sample is the source of the 2 T cell receptor beta chains below, sequenced in a study of control samples from healthy donors and cancer patients. TCRdb's copy holds only in-frame clones and misses some; the assay was immunoSEQ multiplex PCR. The data hold 100,000 to 150,000 clones, with approximately 87% observed a single time. The specimen was blood. The source of these receptors is a man aged 55 to 70 in good health.

This chain connects TRBV19 to TRBJ2-2; a weak D match, TRBD2 (6 bases). Germline loops: CDR1 LNHDA, CDR2 SQIVND (reference sequence). V shed 7 bases and J shed 6 bases, with 18 bases lying between them. The CDR3 contains 15 residues. The CDR3 loop reads CASTLREGRSGELFF. Here the CDR3 DNA reads TGTGCCAGTACCCTACGGGAAGGGAGGTCCGGGGAGCTGTTTTTT.

This clone showed up just once. The gene calls are TRBV7-3 and TRBJ2-3; perhaps TRBD2 as D (6 bases). The CDR3 runs to 17 residues. Germline CDR1 is SGHTA and CDR2 is FQGTGA. The ends were cut back, 1 base at V and 3 bases at J, with 17 bases in the middle. CDR3 DNA: TGTGCCAGCAGCTTAATGGGGGTGAGTGGGAGGACAGATACGCAGTATTTT. Its translation: CASSLMGVSGRTDTQYF.